The 6 T cell receptor beta chains below come from one sample, sequenced in a study of CD8+CD57+ T cells in acquired aplastic anemia. Genomic DNA, serving as template, underwent TCR beta VDJ and CDR3 profiling. MiXCR, run by TCRdb on the reads, gives a single entry per CDR3 protein. Among some 180,000 distinct CDR3 sequences, 40% to 55% were seen once, and the ten largest hold 2.5% to 3.5%. The sample taken for sequencing was sorted CD4+, CD8+, or CD8+CD57+ T cells (not recorded which) from PBMCs. The receptor source for this set is a human donor in good health.

V and J are TRBV19 and TRBJ2-5; D might be TRBD2 (6 bases). The germline V gene encodes CDR1 LNHDA and CDR2 SQIVND (reference sequence). CDR3 length equals 19 residues. Trimming removed 3 bases from V and 1 base from J, with 24 bases in between. The CDR3 DNA is TGTGCCAGTAGTATGTGGTCAGGGAGCGACCCGGGAGCCCAAGAGACCCAGTACTTC. Its translation: CASSMWSGSDPGAQETQYF.

The sample holds one count of this clonotype. The chain carries TRBV11-1 and TRBJ2-1; 13 bases align to TRBD2. The CDR3 is 17 residues long. Unmatched junction bases numbered 12, after V lost 5 bases and J lost 8 bases. The germline CDR1 and CDR2 sequences are SGHAT and FQDESV (reference sequence). The CDR3: CASSPNPGLAGLYEQFF. Here the CDR3 DNA reads TGTGCCAGCAGCCCCAACCCGGGACTAGCGGGGCTCTATGAGCAGTTCTTC. Supplemented by reference TRBV11-1 and TRBJ2-1, the full variable domain reads EAEVAQSPRYKITEKSQAVAFWCDPISGHATLYWYRQILGQGPELLVQFQDESVVDDSQLPKDRFSAERLKGVDSTLKIQPAELGDSAMYLCASSPNPGLAGLYEQFFGPGTRLTVL.

The CDR3 DNA reads as TGTGCCATCAGTGACAGGGGGCTTGAGACCCAGTACTTC. This gives the protein CAISDRGLETQYF. This chain uses TRBV10-3 with TRBJ2-5, with TRBD1 identical over 8 bases. CDR1 is ENHRY and CDR2 is SYGVKD in the germline V gene. The CDR3 length is 13 residues. Losses at the gene ends were 3 bases for V and 5 bases for J; bases not matched to a gene: 2.

This clonotype was detected ten times or more. V usage is TRBV20-1 and J usage is TRBJ2-5; 15 nucleotides align to TRBD2. Germline CDR1 and CDR2: DFQATT and SNEGSKA (reference sequence). The CDR3 runs 17 residues. The junction had 10 bases not matched to a gene; V was cut back by 4 bases and J by 4 bases. The CDR3 bases are TGCAGTGCTACCCGGACTAGCGGGAGGGCAATCCGAGAGACCCAGTACTTC. It translates to CSATRTSGRAIRETQYF.

This chain links TRBV24-1 with TRBJ2-5; D possibly corresponds to TRBD2 (6 bases). The CDR3 extends over 17 amino acids. Germline CDR1 reads KGHDR; CDR2 reads SFDVKD. The germline V and J ends were trimmed by 3 bases and 4 bases, with 20 bases remaining between them. This CDR3 is CATSDRPWRVGGETQYF. Written as DNA, the CDR3 is TGTGCCACCAGTGATCGCCCGTGGAGGGTCGGTGGAGAGACCCAGTACTTC.

This chain connects TRBV5-1 to TRBJ1-1; D may be TRBD1 (6 bases). The CDR3 length is 14 residues. Germline CDR1 reads SGHRS; CDR2 reads YFSETQ. The V end lost 4 bases, the J end lost 3 bases, and 13 bases lay between the germline ends. The CDR3 DNA reads as TGCGCCAGCAGCACCGGTTACAGGGACACTGAAGCTTTCTTT. This sequence encodes CASSTGYRDTEAFF.